Below are 5 T cell receptor beta chains sequenced from a single sample in a study of blood T cell repertoires in COVID-19. Clones were sequenced by immunoSEQ multiplex PCR, and TCRdb holds only the in-frame ones, with some missing. The data contain some 150,000 clones, 85% to 90% of them singletons. Sequenced sample: peripheral blood. These receptors all come from a man aged 50 to 59 with active COVID-19.

J is TRBJ1-2 and V is TRBV6-6, with 8 nucleotides matching TRBD1. This CDR3 comprises 15 residues. Germline loops: CDR1 MNHNY, CDR2 SVGAGI (reference sequence). J lost 3 bases, V lost 8 bases, and 11 bases had no gene match. CDR3 bases: TGTGCCAGCCTCGCCCGGGCAGGGGGCGACTATGGCTACACCTTC. This codes for CASLARAGGDYGYTF.

J is TRBJ2-7 and V is TRBV18, with 9 nucleotides matching TRBD1. This CDR3 is built from 17 residues. The germline V gene has CDR1 KGHSH and CDR2 LQKENI. With V trimmed by 0 bases and J by 5 bases, 11 bases remained unmatched. CDR3 region: CASSPPPQGQGRNEQYF. As DNA, the CDR3 is TGTGCCAGCTCACCACCCCCCCAGGGACAGGGAAGGAACGAGCAGTACTTC.

The CDR3 DNA follows: TGCGCCAGCAGCCCCGGGGGGGTTACGGGGTACAATGAGCAGTTCTTC. It translates to CASSPGGVTGYNEQFF. The rearrangement uses TRBV5-1 and TRBJ2-1, with 8 positions matching TRBD2. J gave up 4 bases and V 4 bases, and 10 bases lay outside the gene matches. The germline V gene encodes CDR1 SGHRS and CDR2 YFSETQ. The CDR3 is 16 amino acids.

This chain links TRBV19 with TRBJ1-5, with 9 bases fitting TRBD1. The CDR3 totals 15 residues. Germline values: CDR1 LNHDA, CDR2 SQIVND (reference sequence). Unmatched junction bases numbered 2, after V lost 3 bases and J lost 2 bases. The CDR3 coding sequence is TGTGCCAGTAGTATGTGGACAGGGGGCAATCAGCCCCAGCATTTT. Translation gives CASSMWTGGNQPQHF.

In nucleotides, the CDR3 is TGTGCCAGCAGCTTCGACACCACCGGGGAGCTGTTTTTT. Amino acid sequence: CASSFDTTGELFF. V gene TRBV7-9 combines with J gene TRBJ2-2; D gene uncertain. This CDR3 region has 13 residues. V lost 3 bases, J lost 4 bases, and 6 bases lay in between. Germline V gene data show CDR1 as SEHNR and CDR2 as FQNEAQ (reference sequence).